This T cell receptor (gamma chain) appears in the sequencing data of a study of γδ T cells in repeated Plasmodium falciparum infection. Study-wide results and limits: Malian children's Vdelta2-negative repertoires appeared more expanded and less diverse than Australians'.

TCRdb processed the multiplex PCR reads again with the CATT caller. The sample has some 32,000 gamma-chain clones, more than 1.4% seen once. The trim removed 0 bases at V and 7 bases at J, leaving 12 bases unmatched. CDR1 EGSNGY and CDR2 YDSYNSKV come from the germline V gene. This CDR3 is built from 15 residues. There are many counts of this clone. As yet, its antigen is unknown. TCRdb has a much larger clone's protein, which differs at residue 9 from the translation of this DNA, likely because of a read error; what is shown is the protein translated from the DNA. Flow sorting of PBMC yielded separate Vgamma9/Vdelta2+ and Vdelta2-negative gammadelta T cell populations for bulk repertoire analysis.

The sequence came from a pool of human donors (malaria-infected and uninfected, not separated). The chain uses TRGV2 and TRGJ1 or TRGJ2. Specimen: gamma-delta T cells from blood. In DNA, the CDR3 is TGTGCCACCTGGGACGGGCCGAAGCGACAATATAAGAAACTCTTT. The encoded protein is CATWDGPKRQYKKLF.